Shown below are 9 T cell receptor beta chains from a single sample sequenced in a study of blood T cell repertoires in COVID-19. Repertoires were generated with immunoSEQ multiplex PCR, while TCRdb's copy carries only in-frame clones and drops some. This table has approximately 210,000 clones, 80% to 90% appearing once. The sample taken for sequencing was peripheral blood. The receptors shown here come from a woman in her sixties or seventies with acute or convalescent COVID-19.

This sequence joins TRBV5-4 and TRBJ1-1; D unclear. The CDR3 sequence is 15 residues long. Trimming left V 0 bases short and J 1 base short, with 10 bases between. Germline V gene data show CDR1 as SGHNT and CDR2 as YYREEE (reference sequence). The CDR3 protein is CASSLGGRGNTEAFF. CDR3 DNA: TGTGCCAGCAGCTTGGGAGGGAGAGGGAACACTGAAGCTTTCTTT.

Concerning this clone itself: The sample carries other DNA sequences with the same CDR3. The chain recombines TRBV28 with TRBJ1-5, with a weak D call TRBD1 (5 bases). V lost 5 bases and J lost 4, with 15 bases in between. The CDR3 has 15 amino acids. Germline values: CDR1 MDHEN, CDR2 SYDVKM. CDR3 sequence: CASSPTGGVNQPQHF. The CDR3 DNA reads TGTGCCAGCAGTCCAACGGGGGGAGTGAATCAGCCCCAGCATTTT.

V gene TRBV19 combines with J gene TRBJ1-1; a weak D match, TRBD1 (5 bases). The length of the CDR3 is 14 residues. Germline V gene data show CDR1 as LNHDA and CDR2 as SQIVND (reference sequence). Trimming removed 5 bases from V and 6 bases from J, with 16 bases in between. CDR3 amino acids: CASSVGGKRAEAFF. CDR3 nucleotides: TGTGCCAGTAGTGTGGGGGGGAAAAGGGCTGAAGCTTTCTTT. Full variable domain (remainder filled in from reference TRBV19 and TRBJ1-1): DGGITQSPKYLFRKEGQNVTLSCEQNLNHDAMYWYRQDPGQGLRLIYYSQIVNDFQKGDIAEGYSVSREKKESFPLTVTSAQKNPTAFYLCASSVGGKRAEAFFGQGTRLTVV.

To note about this clone: The germline gene is not matched at one end of the junction; a read error may be the cause. The V and J genes are TRBV29-1 and TRBJ2-2, with D unclear. The CDR3 consists of 12 residues. CDR1 is SQVTM and CDR2 is ANQGSEA in the germline V gene. The CDR3 region has the DNA TGCAGCGCTGAACCGGGCACCGGGGAGCTGTTTTTT. Its protein product is CSAEPGTGELFF.

This chain connects TRBV2 to TRBJ2-5, with 12 bases matching TRBD2. The V gene's germline CDR1 is SNHLY and CDR2 FYNNEI. Losses at the gene ends were 6 bases for V and 1 base for J; bases not matched to a gene: 6. This CDR3 region has 16 residues. In nucleotides, the CDR3 is TGTGCCAGCAGAAGACGGACTAGCGGGGTCCAAGAGACCCAGTACTTC. Protein: CASRRRTSGVQETQYF. The full variable domain, with the rest looked up from reference TRBV2 and TRBJ2-5, is EPEVTQTPSHQVTQMGQEVILRCVPISNHLYFYWYRQILGQKVEFLVSFYNNEISEKSEIFDDQFSVERPDGSNFTLKIRSTKLEDSAMYFCASRRRTSGVQETQYFGPGTRLLVL.

The chain links TRBV7-2 to TRBJ2-1; 9 nucleotides align to TRBD2. The V and J ends lost 1 base and 9 bases, in that order; junction bases with no gene match: 4. Germline V CDR1 and CDR2: SGHTA, FQGNSA. CDR3 length equals 14 residues. This CDR3 is CASSLDSGGSEQFF. CDR3 bases: TGTGCCAGCAGCTTAGATAGCGGGGGCTCTGAGCAGTTCTTC. The whole variable domain, remainder taken from reference TRBV7-2 and TRBJ2-1, is GAGVSQSPSNKVTEKGKDVELRCDPISGHTALYWYRQSLGQGLEFLIYFQGNSAPDKSGLPSDRFSAERTGGSVSTLTIQRTQQEDSAVYLCASSLDSGGSEQFFGPGTRLTVL.

The V gene is TRBV10-1, the J gene TRBJ2-7; the D is unclear. Trimming removed 3 bases at V and 6 bases at J, with 12 bases between. Per the germline V gene, CDR1 is WNHNN and CDR2 is SYGVQD (reference sequence). This CDR3 is built from 13 residues. The CDR3 nucleotides read TGCGCCAGCAGTGAATCTCCAGGCCGCGAGCAGTACTTC. Translating gives CASSESPGREQYF.

This chain connects TRBV7-9 to TRBJ2-1, with 10 bases identical to TRBD2. The CDR3 runs 16 residues. With 5 bases clipped from V and 0 bases from J, the junction kept 4 bases outside the gene matches. The germline gives CDR1 SEHNR, CDR2 FQNEAQ (reference sequence). The CDR3 nucleotides read TGTGCCAGCAGCCCAGCGGGGGGGCTCTCCTACAATGAGCAGTTCTTC. Residues: CASSPAGGLSYNEQFF.

The chain joins TRBV7-9 to TRBJ1-5, with 9 bases matching TRBD1. V lost 2 bases, J lost 6 bases, and 11 bases stayed unmatched. In germline, CDR1 is SEHNR, CDR2 FQNEAQ (reference sequence). The CDR3 length is 17 residues. This chain's CDR3 is CASSLHGTGQGSQPQHF. The CDR3 bases are TGTGCCAGCAGCTTACACGGGACGGGACAGGGCTCTCAGCCCCAGCATTTT.